This record concerns one TCR beta chain sequence. Its antigen is still unknown. Ahead of sequencing, the ViraFEST assay grew antigen-specific CD4+ T cells using viral peptide pools. The culture ran for 10 to 11 days, and then CD4+ T cells were isolated. Vaccination of participants consisted of two doses of either the BNT162b2 or mRNA-1273 vaccine. The source of the sample is a study of vaccination effects on CD4 cells after COVID-19. V lost 3 bases to trimming and J lost 6 bases; unmatched junction nucleotides: 2. Germline CDR1 and CDR2: MDHEN and SYDVKM. The CDR3 contains 13 residues. Some clones are missing from TCRdb's copy, which holds only in-frame ones; the method was immunoSEQ multiplex PCR. This sample has over 80,000 clones, with over 70% found just once.

This clonotype originated in a human donor who received a COVID-19 vaccine. This chain joins TRBV28 and TRBJ1-5, with TRBD1 identical over 7 bases. The sample in question was CD4+ T cells from PBMCs cultured with HCoV-OC43 spike peptides, obtained after COVID-19 vaccination. Described subset: HCoV-OC43 spike overlapping peptide pool stimulation. CDR3 nucleotides: TGTGCCAGCAGTTTGACAGGGCCTCAGCCCCAGCATTTT. Amino acid sequence: CASSLTGPQPQHF.